This T cell receptor beta chain was captured by sequencing in a study of CD8 T cells in Susac syndrome. RNA, at roughly 0.45 to 1 ug, was reverse transcribed with random hexamers. Amplification of TCR beta CDR3 spanned 54 Vbeta and 13 Jbeta via immunoSEQ multiplex PCR. Each CDR3 protein is one row after TCRdb ran MiXCR on the immunoSEQ multiplex PCR reads. The sample holds roughly 150,000 distinct CDR3 sequences, nearly 97% seen once. CD8+ and CD4+ blood T cells underwent TCR beta sequencing. TEMRA cells were enriched by FACS, and CD4+ and CD8+ T cells were negatively isolated. CDR1 and CDR2 from the germline V gene are DFQATT and SNEGSKA (reference sequence). The V gene end was trimmed by 6 bases and the J gene end by 6 bases; junction bases not matched to a gene: 11. The CDR3 has 13 residues.

This receptor was taken from a human donor with multiple sclerosis. The V gene is TRBV20-1, the J gene TRBJ2-7; 7 bases fit TRBD1. The specimen sequenced was CD8+ T cells from PBMCs. The CDR3 loop reads CSATGVGGFEQYF. In DNA form, the CDR3 reads TGCAGTGCAACAGGGGTAGGGGGCTTCGAGCAGTACTTC.